The 17 T cell receptor beta chains below all came from one sample that was sequenced in a study of OX40 agonist ivuxolimab in advanced cancers. Clones were read by immunoSEQ multiplex PCR, and TCRdb kept only the in-frame ones, dropping some. The sample records around 35,000 clones, roughly 87% being singletons. Sequenced material: CD4+ or CD8+ T cells sorted from blood, taken in a trial of the OX40 agonist ivuxolimab. The source is an adult with an advanced solid tumor such as melanoma, head and neck, liver or kidney cancer.

The V and J genes are TRBV27 and TRBJ2-7, with TRBD2 identical over 7 bases. The V gene's germline CDR1 is MNHEY and CDR2 SMNVEV (reference sequence). The CDR3 extends over 15 amino acids. Trimming took 4 bases from V and 3 from J; bases not matched to a gene: 9. The DNA for the CDR3 is TGTGCCAGCAGTTCTCCCTGGGAGGGGATCTACGAGCAGTACTTC. Translating it yields CASSSPWEGIYEQYF.

CDR3: CAWSFDTPGTHSPLHF. DNA for the CDR3: TGTGCCTGGAGCTTCGACACCCCCGGAACTCATTCACCCCTCCACTTT. The chain couples TRBV30 to TRBJ1-6; no definite D call. Germline V CDR1 and CDR2: GTSNPN, SVGIG (reference sequence). V lost 3 bases, J lost 8 bases, and 20 bases lay in between. This CDR3 is 16 amino acids long.

V is TRBV27 and J is TRBJ2-3; TRBD2 agrees at 7 bases. The junction had 14 bases not matched to a gene; V was cut back by 0 bases and J by 8 bases. This CDR3 contains 17 residues. Germline assignment: CDR1 MNHEY and CDR2 SMNVEV (reference sequence). The CDR3 reads CASSLSHSGEGEGTQYF. CDR3 sequence (DNA): TGTGCCAGCAGTTTATCACACTCCGGGGAGGGCGAAGGTACGCAGTATTTT.

This sequence joins TRBV29-1 and TRBJ1-2; 7 bases match TRBD1. In germline, CDR1 is SQVTM, CDR2 ANQGSEA. V was pared by 6 bases and J by 4 bases, with 5 bases of the junction left unmatched. The CDR3 spans 12 residues. DNA of the CDR3: TGCAGCGTCGCTGGGACAGCCTATGGCTACACCTTC. Protein: CSVAGTAYGYTF.

The chain uses TRBV5-3 and TRBJ2-5; D call uncertain. TRBV5-3 is identified as an open reading frame with a role that is uncertain. Trimming took 1 base from V and 2 from J, leaving 3 bases between them. CDR3 length: 12 residues. CDR3 protein: CARSLLQETQYF. CDR3 nucleotide sequence: TGTGCCAGAAGCTTGCTACAAGAGACCCAGTACTTC.

Concerning this clone itself: One end of the junction fails to match germline, which may point to a read error. The chain uses TRBV5-4 and TRBJ1-2, with 8 bases aligning to TRBD1. Germline CDR1 reads SGHNT; CDR2 reads YYREEE (reference sequence). This CDR3 has 13 residues. The CDR3 bases are TGCGCCAGCAGCTTGACAGGGGAAGAGGGCTACACCTTC. It codes for CASSLTGEEGYTF.

CDR3 bases: TGTGCCAGCACCCACAGGGTCGACACCGGGGAGCTGTTTTTT. Its translation: CASTHRVDTGELFF. The chain uses TRBV6-5 and TRBJ2-2, with D perhaps matching TRBD1 (6 bases). The CDR3 covers 14 residues. The germline gives CDR1 MNHEY, CDR2 SVGAGI. The V end lost 7 bases, the J end lost 3 bases, and 12 bases lay between the germline ends.

The gene calls are TRBV5-6 and TRBJ2-7; 7 nucleotides match TRBD2. The V segment lost 0 bases and the J segment 0 bases; nucleotides outside the gene matches: 9. The CDR3 covers 17 residues. Germline V CDR1 and CDR2: SGHDT, YYEEEE. Here the CDR3 reads CASSLVWGRGSSYEQYF. DNA of the CDR3: TGTGCCAGCAGCTTGGTGTGGGGGAGGGGTTCCTCCTACGAGCAGTACTTC.

This clone was picked up one time. V gene TRBV2 combines with J gene TRBJ2-1, with TRBD1 matching 11 bases. In germline, CDR1 is SNHLY, CDR2 FYNNEI. The CDR3 covers 15 residues. After removal of 6 bases from V and 7 bases from J, the junction contained 8 bases not matched to a gene. The CDR3 region has the DNA TGTGCCAGCAGCCTGGGACAGGGGGTCGATAATGAGCAGTTCTTC. Translated: CASSLGQGVDNEQFF.

The V gene is TRBV5-1, the J gene TRBJ2-3; 11 positions agree with TRBD2. CDR3 length equals 16 residues. Trimming removed 4 bases from V and 2 bases from J; junction bases left unmatched: 6. Germline V lookup: CDR1 SGHRS, CDR2 YFSETQ. The DNA for the CDR3 is TGCGCCAGCAGCGGACGACTAGCGGGGATCACAGATACGCAGTATTTT. This translates into CASSGRLAGITDTQYF.

J is TRBJ1-1 and V is TRBV4-1; D not resolved. Trimming cost V 3 bases and J 4 bases, with 12 bases left between them. The germline gives CDR1 MGHRA, CDR2 YSYEKL. The CDR3 is 14 residues long. In nucleotides, the CDR3 is TGCGCCAGCAGCCATGGACCAGTGGGCACTGAAGCTTTCTTT. Translated: CASSHGPVGTEAFF.

The chain links TRBV5-5 to TRBJ2-7; 8 bases agree with TRBD1. Per the germline V gene, CDR1 is SGHKS and CDR2 is YYEKEE (reference sequence). Losses at the gene ends were 4 bases for V and 3 bases for J; bases not matched to a gene: 9. The CDR3 has 15 amino acids. The CDR3 reads CASSGTGDSNYEQYF. Written as DNA, the CDR3 is TGTGCCAGCAGCGGGACAGGAGATAGCAACTACGAGCAGTACTTC.

CDR3 in amino acids: CSVWDTGEKLFF. The CDR3 DNA sequence: TGCAGCGTTTGGGACACAGGTGAAAAACTGTTTTTT. The chain links TRBV29-1 to TRBJ1-4; a possible D gene is TRBD1 (6 bases). The CDR3 loop spans 12 amino acids. Trimming stripped 5 bases from V and 7 bases from J, with 11 bases between. Germline CDR1 and CDR2: SQVTM and ANQGSEA.

The chain recombines TRBV6-1 with TRBJ1-2, with 7 bases fitting TRBD1. The J segment lost 6 bases and the V segment lost 6 bases, leaving 10 bases of the junction unmatched. Germline values: CDR1 MNHNS, CDR2 SASEGT. The CDR3 loop spans 14 amino acids. CDR3: CASSDAGGVDGYTF. Here the CDR3 DNA reads TGTGCCAGCAGCGACGCAGGGGGAGTTGATGGCTACACCTTC.

This clone was counted a few times. The chain joins TRBV7-8 to TRBJ1-5; D might be TRBD1 (6 bases). Germline-derived CDR1 and CDR2 are SGHVS and FQNEAQ. CDR3 length: 16 amino acids. V was shortened by 5 bases and J by 1 base, with 15 bases between the two germline ends. CDR3 DNA sequence: TGTGCCAGCAGCCCCAGCCAAACAGGGAGCAATCAGCCCCAGCATTTT. This sequence encodes CASSPSQTGSNQPQHF. Variable domain in full (rest from reference TRBV7-8 and TRBJ1-5): GAGVSQSPRYKVAKRGQDVALRCDPISGHVSLFWYQQALGQGPEFLTYFQNEAQLDKSGLPSDRFFAERPEGSVSTLKIQRTQQEDSAVYLCASSPSQTGSNQPQHFGDGTRLSIL.

V usage is TRBV7-2 and J usage is TRBJ2-7; the match to TRBD1 covers 10 bases. Trimming took 5 bases from V and 2 from J; bases not matched to a gene: 3. The germline CDR1 and CDR2 sequences are SGHTA and FQGNSA. This CDR3 spans 14 amino acids. The CDR3: CASSPGTGAYEQYF. In DNA form, the CDR3 reads TGTGCCAGCAGCCCGGGGACAGGGGCCTACGAGCAGTACTTC.

V usage is TRBV30 and J usage is TRBJ2-7; D ambiguous. Trimming removed 0 bases from V and 7 bases from J, with 7 bases in between. Germline V gene sequence: CDR1 GTSNPN, CDR2 SVGIG (reference sequence). The length of the CDR3 is 11 residues. This CDR3 reads CAWSVLGEQYF. CDR3 bases: TGTGCCTGGAGTGTACTTGGGGAGCAGTACTTC.